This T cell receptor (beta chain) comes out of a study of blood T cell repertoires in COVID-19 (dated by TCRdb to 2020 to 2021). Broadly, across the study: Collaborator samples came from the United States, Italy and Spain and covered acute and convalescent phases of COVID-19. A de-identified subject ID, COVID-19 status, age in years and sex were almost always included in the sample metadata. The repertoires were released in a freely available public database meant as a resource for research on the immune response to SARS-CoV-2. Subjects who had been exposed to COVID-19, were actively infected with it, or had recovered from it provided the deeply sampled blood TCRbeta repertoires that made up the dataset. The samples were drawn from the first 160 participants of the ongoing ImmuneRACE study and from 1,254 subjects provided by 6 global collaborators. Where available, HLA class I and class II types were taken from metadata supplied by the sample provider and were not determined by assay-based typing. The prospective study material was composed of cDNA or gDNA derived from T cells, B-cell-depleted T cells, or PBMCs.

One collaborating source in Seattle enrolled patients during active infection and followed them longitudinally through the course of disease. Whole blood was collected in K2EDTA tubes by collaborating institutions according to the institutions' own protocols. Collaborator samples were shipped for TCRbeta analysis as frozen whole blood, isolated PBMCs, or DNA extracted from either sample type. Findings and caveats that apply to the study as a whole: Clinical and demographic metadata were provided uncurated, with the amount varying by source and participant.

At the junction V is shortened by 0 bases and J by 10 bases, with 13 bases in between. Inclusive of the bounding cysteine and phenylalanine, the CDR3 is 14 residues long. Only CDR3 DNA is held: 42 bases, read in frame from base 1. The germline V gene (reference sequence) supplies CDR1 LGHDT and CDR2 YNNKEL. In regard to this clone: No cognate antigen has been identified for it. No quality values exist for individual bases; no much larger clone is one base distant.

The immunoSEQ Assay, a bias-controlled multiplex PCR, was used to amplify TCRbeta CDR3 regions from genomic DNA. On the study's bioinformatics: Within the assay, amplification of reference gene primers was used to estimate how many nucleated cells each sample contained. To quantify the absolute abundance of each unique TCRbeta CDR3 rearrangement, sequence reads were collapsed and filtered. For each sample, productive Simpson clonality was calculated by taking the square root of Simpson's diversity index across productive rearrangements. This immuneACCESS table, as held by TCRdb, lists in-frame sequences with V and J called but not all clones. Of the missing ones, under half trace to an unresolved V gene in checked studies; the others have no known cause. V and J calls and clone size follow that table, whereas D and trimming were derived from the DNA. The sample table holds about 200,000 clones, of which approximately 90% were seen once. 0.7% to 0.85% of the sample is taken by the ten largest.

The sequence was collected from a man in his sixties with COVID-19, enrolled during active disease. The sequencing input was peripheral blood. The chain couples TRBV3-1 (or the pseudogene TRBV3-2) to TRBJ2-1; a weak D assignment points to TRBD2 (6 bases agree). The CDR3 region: CASSQDGARGEQFF. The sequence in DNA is TGTGCCAGCAGCCAAGACGGGGCCCGGGGGGAGCAGTTCTTC.